What follows are 16 T cell receptor beta chains derived from one specimen sequenced in a study of early T cells in non-severe SARS-CoV-2 infection. TCRdb passed the 5' RACE reads through MiXCR, listing each CDR3 protein once. The table shows about 66,000 distinct CDR3 sequences, with less than 15% occurring only once. The sequenced sample was whole blood. These receptors were obtained from an adult who was a healthcare worker with PCR-confirmed SARS-CoV-2 infection or an uninfected control (not recorded which).

This clonotype has ten or more counts. J is TRBJ1-6 and V is TRBV10-1; D is uncertain. Trimming took off 4 bases at V and 5 bases at J, with 12 bases between the two ends. This CDR3 comprises 15 residues. The germline V gene encodes CDR1 WNHNN and CDR2 SYGVQD (reference sequence). Written as DNA, the CDR3 is TGCGCCAGCAGTGTCGGAGACGGAGATAATTCACCCCTCCACTTT. Its translation is CASSVGDGDNSPLHF.

This clonotype showed up just a few times. The V gene is TRBV28, the J gene TRBJ2-7, with unresolved D. Trimming stripped 5 bases from V and 4 bases from J, with 12 bases between. The CDR3 is 13 residues long. In germline, CDR1 is MDHEN, CDR2 SYDVKM. CDR3 sequence: CASSPLTVYEQYF. The CDR3 DNA reads TGTGCCAGCAGTCCGCTGACGGTTTACGAGCAGTACTTC.

In its sample, this clonotype was seen many times. V gene TRBV9 combines with J gene TRBJ1-5, with D uncertain. The germline V and J ends were trimmed by 8 bases and 0 bases, with 12 bases remaining between them. The CDR3 is made up of 14 amino acids. CDR1 is SGDLS, CDR2 YYNGEE, per germline. The CDR3 region has the DNA TGTGCCAGTAGTCGGACCGATAGCAATCAGCCCCAGCATTTT. The encoded protein is CASSRTDSNQPQHF.

This clonotype was detected ten times or more. The CDR3 sequence is CASSPANAPNSPLHF. CDR3 DNA sequence: TGTGCCAGCAGCCCTGCGAACGCTCCCAATTCACCCCTCCACTTT. The chain couples TRBV7-9 to TRBJ1-6; D is unclear. The germline V gene has CDR1 SEHNR and CDR2 FQNEAQ (reference sequence). The CDR3 has 15 residues. V lost 5 bases and J lost 7, with 15 bases in between.

In nucleotides, the CDR3 is TGTGCCAGCAGTTTAAGCGGACTAGCGGTGGAGACCCAGTACTTC. It codes for CASSLSGLAVETQYF. The chain uses TRBV27 and TRBJ2-5; 10 nucleotides agree with TRBD2. This CDR3 region has 15 residues. Germline V gene sequence: CDR1 MNHEY, CDR2 SMNVEV (reference sequence). V lost 2 bases to trimming and J lost 5 bases; unmatched junction nucleotides: 5.

This clonotype was counted between two and nine times. This chain links TRBV6-4 with TRBJ2-1, with a tentative D call TRBD1 (6 bases). This CDR3 spans 13 amino acids. Germline-derived CDR1 and CDR2 are MRHNA and SNTAGT. The V and J ends lost 4 bases and 6 bases respectively, with 10 bases between them. As DNA, the CDR3 is TGTGCCAGCAGTGGATTCAGGGGCAATGAGCAGTTCTTC. Amino acids: CASSGFRGNEQFF.

This clonotype was seen only a few times. An end of the junction differs from the germline gene, which may be a read error. The chain recombines TRBV7-7 with TRBJ2-1, with D perhaps matching TRBD1 or TRBD2 (5 bases each). CDR1 SSHAT and CDR2 FNYEAQ come from the germline V gene (reference sequence). This CDR3 contains 14 residues. This CDR3 reads CASSLIGTGNEQFF. The CDR3 bases are TGTGCTAGCAGCTTAATCGGGACCGGCAATGAGCAGTTCTTC.

This clonotype was counted ten times or more. In nucleotides, the CDR3 is TGTGCTTCCGGGGCAGGGATGAAGGTCTACACCTTC. As protein: CASGAGMKVYTF. The V call is TRBV6-1, the J call TRBJ1-2; possibly TRBD1 for D (5 bases). The CDR3 loop spans 12 amino acids. CDR1 is MNHNS and CDR2 is SASEGT in the germline V gene.

V and J are TRBV28 and TRBJ2-4; weak D call: TRBD1 (5 bases). V lost 5 bases, J lost 3 bases, and 14 bases lay in between. This CDR3 is built from 15 residues. From germline, CDR1 is MDHEN and CDR2 SYDVKM. The CDR3: CASSLGVIGKNIQYF. Here the CDR3 DNA reads TGTGCCAGCAGTCTAGGGGTAATTGGCAAAAACATTCAGTACTTC.

This clonotype was picked up many times. V gene TRBV9 combines with J gene TRBJ2-3; 9 bases fit TRBD2. V was pared by 2 bases and J by 3 bases, with 4 bases of the junction left unmatched. The CDR3 is 15 residues long. Germline V gene lookup returns CDR1 SGDLS and CDR2 YYNGEE. CDR3 sequence (DNA): TGTGCCAGCAGCGTGTGGGGACTAGCAACAGATACGCAGTATTTT. This encodes CASSVWGLATDTQYF.

This clonotype was counted a few times. The chain uses TRBV9 and TRBJ1-1; 7 bases are shared with TRBD1. This CDR3 spans 14 amino acids. CDR1 SGDLS and CDR2 YYNGEE come from the germline V gene. The J segment lost 6 bases and the V segment lost 0 bases, leaving 5 bases of the junction unmatched. CDR3 nucleotides: TGTGCCAGCAGCGTAGCAACCCAGGGGGCTGAAGCTTTCTTT. Translating it yields CASSVATQGAEAFF.

This clonotype was seen a few times. The chain has TRBV7-2 and TRBJ2-5; TRBD2 aligns across 8 bases. The V gene end was trimmed by 0 bases and the J gene end by 2 bases; junction bases not matched to a gene: 8. Germline V lookup: CDR1 SGHTA, CDR2 FQGNSA. This CDR3 spans 17 amino acids. CDR3 protein: CASSLALITSGQETQYF. The CDR3 region has the DNA TGTGCCAGCAGCTTAGCGCTTATTACTAGCGGACAAGAGACCCAGTACTTC.

This clonotype turned up a few times. This chain links TRBV20-1 with TRBJ2-1; 9 bases line up with TRBD2. Germline loops: CDR1 DFQATT, CDR2 SNEGSKA (reference sequence). The CDR3 length is 15 residues. V gave up 3 bases and J gave up 6 bases; unmatched junction bases: 9. CDR3 in amino acids: CSASGRLAGSNEQFF. In DNA, the CDR3 is TGCAGTGCTAGTGGACGGCTAGCGGGGTCCAATGAGCAGTTCTTC.

This clonotype has a handful of counts. This rearrangement joins TRBV20-1 to TRBJ2-5, with TRBD2 identical over 10 bases. In germline, CDR1 is DFQATT, CDR2 SNEGSKA (reference sequence). Unmatched junction bases numbered 6, after V lost 6 bases and J lost 5 bases. The length of the CDR3 is 13 residues. CDR3 nucleotide sequence: TGCAGTGCCCAAGCGGGGGGGCGGGAGACCCAGTACTTC. Residues: CSAQAGGRETQYF.

The sample holds a few counts of this clonotype. This chain joins TRBV28 and TRBJ1-2; no definite D call. The CDR3 loop spans 12 amino acids. Germline-derived CDR1 and CDR2 are MDHEN and SYDVKM. Trimming cost V 5 bases and J 4 bases, with 8 bases left between them. The chain's CDR3 is CASSPLGYGYTF. The CDR3 DNA follows: TGTGCCAGCAGTCCCCTGGGCTATGGCTACACCTTC.

The genes are TRBV12-3 or TRBV12-4 and TRBJ1-4; D gene ambiguous. Trimming stripped 1 base from V and 3 bases from J, with 9 bases between. This CDR3 contains 15 residues. The DNA of the CDR3 is TGTGCCAGCAGTTTAGATTCCGGTTCTAATGAAAAACTGTTTTTT. It codes for CASSLDSGSNEKLFF.